The sequence of this T cell receptor (beta chain) was determined in a study of blood T cell repertoires in COVID-19. The CDR3 sequence is 15 residues long. The V gene lost 1 base and the J gene lost 6 bases, with 15 bases spanning the gap. Germline V gives CDR1 LGHNA, CDR2 YNFKEQ. Profiled with immunoSEQ multiplex PCR; TCRdb holds only in-frame clones, not every one. The table shows approximately 110,000 clones, with approximately 85% occurring only once. The clonotype originates from a woman older than 75 with COVID-19, enrolled during active disease. The sample taken for sequencing was peripheral blood. This sequence joins TRBV4-2 and TRBJ1-2, with D possibly TRBD1 on 6 matching bases. The CDR3 DNA reads as TGTGCCAGCAGCCAAGCTGAGGGACAAAAGAATGGCTACACCTTC. Translating gives CASSQAEGQKNGYTF.